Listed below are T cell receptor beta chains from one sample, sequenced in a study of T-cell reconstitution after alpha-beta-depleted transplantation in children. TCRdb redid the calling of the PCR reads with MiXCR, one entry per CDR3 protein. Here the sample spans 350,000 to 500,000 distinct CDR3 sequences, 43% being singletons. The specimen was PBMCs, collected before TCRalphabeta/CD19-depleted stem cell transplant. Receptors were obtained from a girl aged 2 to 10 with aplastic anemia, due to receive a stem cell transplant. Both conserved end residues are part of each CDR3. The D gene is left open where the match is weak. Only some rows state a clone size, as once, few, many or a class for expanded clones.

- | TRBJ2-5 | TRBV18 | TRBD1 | CASSPYSGTEETQYF | TGTGCCAGCTCCCCATATTCCGGGACAGAAGAGACCCAGTACTTC
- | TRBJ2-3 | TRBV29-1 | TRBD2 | CSVGSGRAPDTQYF | TGCAGCGTAGGAAGCGGGAGGGCACCAGATACGCAGTATTTT
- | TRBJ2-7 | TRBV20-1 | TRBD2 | CSAVAGPASYEQYF | TGCAGTGCGGTAGCGGGTCCCGCCTCCTACGAGCAGTACTTC
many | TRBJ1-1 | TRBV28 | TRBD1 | CASSWDRADTEAFF | TGTGCCAGCAGTTGGGACAGGGCGGACACTGAAGCTTTCTTT
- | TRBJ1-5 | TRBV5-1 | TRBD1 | CASSPGGPRDQPQHF | TGCGCCAGCAGCCCAGGGGGCCCAAGAGATCAGCCCCAGCATTTT
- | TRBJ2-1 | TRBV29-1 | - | CSVEDSQDSYNEQFF | TGCAGCGTTGAAGATTCCCAAGACTCCTACAATGAGCAGTTCTTC
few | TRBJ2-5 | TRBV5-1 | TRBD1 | CASSLGGTVQETQYF | TGCGCCAGCAGCTTGGGGGGGACAGTGCAAGAGACCCAGTACTTC
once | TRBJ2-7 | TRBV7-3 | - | CASSQGAGPGYEQYF | TGTGCCAGCAGCCAAGGGGCGGGCCCGGGGTACGAGCAGTACTTC
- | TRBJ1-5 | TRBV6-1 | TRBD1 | CASRNLGQGLGNQPQHF | TGTGCCAGCAGGAACCTTGGACAGGGGTTGGGCAATCAGCCCCAGCATTTT
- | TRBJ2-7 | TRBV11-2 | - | CASSLQGGEYYEPYF | TGTGCCAGCAGCCTACAGGGGGGGGAGTACTACGAGCCGTACTTC
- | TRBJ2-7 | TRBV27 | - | CASREGGSEQYF | TGTGCCAGCAGAGAGGGGGGGTCCGAGCAGTACTTC
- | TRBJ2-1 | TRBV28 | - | CASSLSGLQGNEQFF | TGTGCCAGCAGTTTATCCGGACTACAGGGGAATGAGCAGTTCTTC
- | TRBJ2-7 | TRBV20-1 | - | CSAVVRGAPSYEQYF | TGCAGTGCCGTCGTAAGGGGAGCCCCCTCCTACGAGCAGTACTTC
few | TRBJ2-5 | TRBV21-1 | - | CASSQKVVVQTQYF | TGTGCCAGCAGCCAGAAGGTTGTGGTTCAGACCCAGTACTTC
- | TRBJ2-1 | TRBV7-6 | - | CASSFRGEQYNEQFF | TGTGCCAGCAGCTTTAGGGGGGAACAGTACAATGAGCAGTTCTTC
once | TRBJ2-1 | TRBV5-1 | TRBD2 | CASSQLAVTYNEQFF | TGCGCCAGCAGCCAACTAGCGGTCACCTACAATGAGCAGTTCTTC
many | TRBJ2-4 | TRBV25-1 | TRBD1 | CASEHGTAKAKNIQYF | TGTGCCAGTGAACACGGGACAGCAAAAGCCAAAAACATTCAGTACTTC
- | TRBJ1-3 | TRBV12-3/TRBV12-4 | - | CASRRDGGNTIYF | TGTGCCAGCAGGCGAGATGGAGGAAACACCATATATTTT
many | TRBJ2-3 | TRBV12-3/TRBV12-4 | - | CASTPFGDKGGGTQYF | TGTGCCAGCACCCCTTTTGGTGACAAGGGAGGGGGCACGCAGTATTTT
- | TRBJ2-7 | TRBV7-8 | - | CASSFVGGYEQYF | TGTGCCAGCAGCTTTGTAGGGGGCTACGAGCAGTACTTC
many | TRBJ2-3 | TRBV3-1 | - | CASSQNTQYF | TGTGCCAGCAGCCAAAATACGCAGTATTTT
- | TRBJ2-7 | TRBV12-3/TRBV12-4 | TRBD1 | CASSPGQGYREQYF | TGTGCCAGCAGCCCGGGACAGGGGTACAGGGAGCAGTACTTC
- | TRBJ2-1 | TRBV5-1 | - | CASSLGDAGEQFF | TGCGCCAGCAGCTTGGGAGACGCCGGTGAGCAGTTCTTC
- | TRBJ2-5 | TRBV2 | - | CASSEGDLETQYF | TGTGCCAGCAGTGAAGGGGACTTGGAGACCCAGTACTTC
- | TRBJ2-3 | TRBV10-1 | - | CASSESGLRRDTQYF | TGCGCCAGCAGTGAATCCGGACTCCGAAGGGATACGCAGTATTTT
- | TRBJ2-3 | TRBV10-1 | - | CASRIRGRNTDTQYF | TGCGCCAGCAGGATCCGAGGGCGGAACACAGATACGCAGTATTTT
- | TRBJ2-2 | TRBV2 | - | CASSVGANTGELLF | TGTGCCAGCAGTGTAGGCGCAAACACCGGGGAGCTGCTTTTT
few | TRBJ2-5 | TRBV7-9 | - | CASALTLQGRGTQYF | TGTGCCAGCGCCTTAACCTTACAGGGGAGGGGGACCCAGTACTTC
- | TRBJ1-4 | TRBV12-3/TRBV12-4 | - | CASSLRDRAIREKLFF | TGTGCCAGCAGTTTGCGGGACCGCGCTATCAGGGAAAAACTGTTTTTT
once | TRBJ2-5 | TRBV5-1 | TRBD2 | CASSFTDLAEETQYF | TGCGCCAGCAGCTTTACTGATCTAGCGGAAGAGACCCAGTACTTC
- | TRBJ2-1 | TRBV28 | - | CASSPPGRYYNEQFF | TGTGCCAGCAGCCCTCCGGGACGGTACTACAATGAGCAGTTCTTC
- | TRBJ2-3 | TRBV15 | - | CATSREETTRGDYTQYF | TGTGCCACCAGCAGAGAGGAGACAACCCGAGGAGATTATACGCAGTATTTT
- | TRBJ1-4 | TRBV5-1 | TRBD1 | CASRRTGSTHGLNEKLFF | TGCGCCAGCAGAAGGACAGGGTCTACCCACGGGCTTAATGAAAAACTGTTTTTT
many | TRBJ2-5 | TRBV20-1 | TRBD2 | CSARGLVSSGRGWETQYF | TGCAGTGCTAGGGGGCTTGTGTCTAGCGGGAGAGGTTGGGAGACCCAGTACTTC
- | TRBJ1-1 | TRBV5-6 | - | CASSPAGGWGVNTEAFF | TGTGCCAGCAGCCCCGCCGGGGGCTGGGGGGTGAACACTGAAGCTTTCTTT
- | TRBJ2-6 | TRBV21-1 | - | CASSKEELISSGANVLTF | TGTGCCAGCAGCAAAGAAGAGTTGATAAGCTCTGGGGCCAACGTCCTGACTTTC
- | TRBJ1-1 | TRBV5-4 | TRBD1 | CASSEKGQGAMNTEAFF | TGTGCCAGCAGCGAAAAGGGACAGGGGGCTATGAACACTGAAGCTTTCTTT
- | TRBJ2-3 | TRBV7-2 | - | CASSLAALAGTDTQYF | TGTGCCAGCAGCTTAGCGGCCCTAGCCGGCACAGATACGCAGTATTTT
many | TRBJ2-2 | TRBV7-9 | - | CASSPIGAGELFF | TGTGCCAGCAGCCCCATTGGGGCTGGGGAGCTGTTTTTT
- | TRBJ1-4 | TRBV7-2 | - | CASSSITNEKLFF | TGTGCCAGCAGCTCTATAACTAATGAAAAACTGTTTTTT
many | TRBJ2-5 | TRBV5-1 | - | CASSQGRRGQETQYF | TGCGCCAGCAGCCAGGGACGGCGGGGCCAAGAGACCCAGTACTTC
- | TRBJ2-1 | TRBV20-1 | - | CSARDWDNYNEQFF | TGCAGTGCTAGAGATTGGGACAACTACAATGAGCAGTTCTTC
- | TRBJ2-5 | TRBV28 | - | CASSFSPGTAETQYF | TGTGCCAGCAGTTTTTCCCCAGGGACGGCGGAGACCCAGTACTTC
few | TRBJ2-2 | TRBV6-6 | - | CASSQGLKELFF | TGTGCCAGCAGTCAGGGTCTGAAGGAGCTGTTTTTT
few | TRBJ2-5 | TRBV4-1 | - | CASSQAGVGETQYF | TGCGCCAGCAGCCAAGCGGGAGTGGGAGAGACCCAGTACTTC
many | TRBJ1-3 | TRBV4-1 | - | CASSQARTATGNTIYF | TGCGCCAGCAGCCAAGCCCGGACAGCGACTGGAAACACCATATATTTT
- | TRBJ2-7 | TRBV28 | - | CASGTNRVEQYF | TGTGCCAGCGGGACAAACAGGGTCGAGCAGTACTTC
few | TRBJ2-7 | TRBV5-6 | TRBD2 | CASSLEVGGPYEQYF | TGTGCCAGCAGCTTGGAGGTGGGAGGGCCCTACGAGCAGTACTTC
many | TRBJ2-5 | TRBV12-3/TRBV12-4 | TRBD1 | CASSPRDRGQKTQYF | TGTGCCAGCAGCCCCCGGGACAGGGGGCAAAAGACCCAGTACTTC
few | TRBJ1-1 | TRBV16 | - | CASSQLTTGMNTEAFF | TGTGCCAGCAGCCAACTTACCACAGGGATGAACACTGAAGCTTTCTTT
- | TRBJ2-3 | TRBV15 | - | CATSRERYPDTQYF | TGTGCCACCAGCAGGGAAAGGTATCCAGATACGCAGTATTTT
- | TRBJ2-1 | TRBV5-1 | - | CASSLTGGPFDNEQFF | TGCGCCAGCAGCTTGACCGGGGGCCCCTTCGACAATGAGCAGTTCTTC
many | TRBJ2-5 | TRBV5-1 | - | CASSVDGIQETQYF | TGCGCCAGCAGCGTGGACGGAATCCAAGAGACCCAGTACTTC
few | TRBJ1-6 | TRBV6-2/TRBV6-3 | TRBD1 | CASSYSPDRSYF | TGTGCCAGCAGTTACTCTCCGGACAGGTCGTACTTT
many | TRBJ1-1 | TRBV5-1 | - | CASSREMNTEAFF | TGCGCCAGCAGCAGAGAGATGAACACTGAAGCTTTCTTT
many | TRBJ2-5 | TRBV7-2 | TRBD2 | CASSYRLAGPKETQYF | TGTGCCAGCAGCTACCGACTAGCGGGACCCAAAGAGACCCAGTACTTC
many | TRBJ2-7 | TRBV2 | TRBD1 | CASSETRTGNEQYF | TGTGCCAGCAGCGAAACTAGGACAGGGAACGAGCAGTACTTC
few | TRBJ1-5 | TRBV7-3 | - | CASSFRGGLNQPQHF | TGTGCCAGCAGCTTCCGGGGGGGACTAAATCAGCCCCAGCATTTT